This T cell receptor (beta chain) is from a study of T cell clonotyping in hematopoietic cell transplantation. V dropped 5 bases and J dropped 0 bases, with 17 bases sitting between them. The CDR3 has 18 amino acids. Germline V gives CDR1 SGHVS, CDR2 FQNEAQ. Study-wide results and caveats: Higher Inverse Simpson Index values in graft donor and pretransplant recipient predicted broader posttransplant TCR diversity. Pathologically expanded recipient clonotypes increased progressively from day 30 to day 180 as diversity fell.

This clone was found once. The antigen remains unidentified. Method: immunoSEQ multiplex PCR; TCRdb's copy keeps in-frame clones and lacks some. The repertoire consists of about 3,500 clones, with around three quarters occurring once and the leading ten covering roughly a quarter. The sample in question was peripheral blood mononuclear cells, obtained at the time of graft-versus-host disease after allogeneic stem cell transplant. The sequence was obtained from a female patient aged 50-59 years who had an allogeneic stem cell transplant from an unrelated donor, so the T cells may come from the graft donor. Some clones in this sample may be carry-over from other donors' samples. The genes are TRBV7-8 and TRBJ1-6; no clear D gene. In nucleotides, the CDR3 is TGTGCCAGCAGCCCCCCATCCCCGATCAGCTCCTATAATTCACCCCTCCACTTT. As protein: CASSPPSPISSYNSPLHF.